The entry below describes one TCR beta chain. CDR1 and CDR2 from the germline V gene are SQVTM and ANQGSEA. The CDR3 sequence is 12 residues long. Trimming removed 3 bases from V and 4 bases from J, with 9 bases in between. These data are taken from a study of Ad26.COV2.S vaccination and SARS-CoV-2 variants. Produced via immunoSEQ multiplex PCR; TCRdb's table is partial and in-frame only. Of approximately 340,000 clones in the sample, around 90% are singletons; the top ten hold 3% to 4%. The chain combines TRBV29-1 with TRBJ1-2; maybe TRBD1 (5 bases). The source was peripheral blood, collected after recovery from COVID-19. This TCR was sampled from a human donor who had recovered from COVID-19. The DNA for the CDR3 is TGCAGCGTTGACCCAGGGAGCTATGGCTACACCTTC. It translates to CSVDPGSYGYTF. Filled out from reference TRBV29-1 and TRBJ1-2, the complete variable domain reads SAVISQKPSRDICQRGTSLTIQCQVDSQVTMMFWYRQQPGQSLTLIATANQGSEATYESGFVIDKFPISRPNLTFSTLTVSNMSPEDSSIYLCSVDPGSYGYTFGSGTRLTVV.